A single sample gave rise to the 8 T cell receptor beta chains below, sequenced in a study of PD-1 blockade in classical Hodgkin lymphoma. Stated time point: newly diagnosed, previously untreated cHL patient sample. Assay: immunoSEQ multiplex PCR; the TCRdb copy retains only in-frame clones and omits some. The data contain approximately 31,000 clones, 90% to 95% of them singletons. Sequencing was performed on peripheral blood mononuclear cells (PBMCs). The receptor set was obtained from a human donor with classical Hodgkin lymphoma.

This chain uses TRBV18 with TRBJ1-4; D remains unclear. Germline values: CDR1 KGHSH, CDR2 LQKENI. V was cut by 3 bases and J by 8 bases, with 13 bases left in between. The CDR3 consists of 14 residues. As DNA, the CDR3 is TGTGCCAGCTCACCCCGCGGTCCCGAGGAAAAACTGTTTTTT. It encodes CASSPRGPEEKLFF.

The chain combines TRBV5-1 with TRBJ2-2; D not resolved. Trimming removed 0 bases from V and 1 base from J, with 7 bases in between. The germline V gene has CDR1 SGHRS and CDR2 YFSETQ. The CDR3 is 15 amino acids. CDR3: CASSLGHRNTGELFF. The CDR3 DNA reads as TGCGCCAGCAGCTTGGGGCACCGGAACACCGGGGAGCTGTTTTTT. Complete variable domain (other parts from reference TRBV5-1 and TRBJ2-2): KAGVTQTPRYLIKTRGQQVTLSCSPISGHRSVSWYQQTPGQGLQFLFEYFSETQRNKGNFPGRFSGRQFSNSRSEMNVSTLELGDSALYLCASSLGHRNTGELFFGEGSRLTVL.

The chain couples TRBV14 to TRBJ2-7; possibly TRBD1 for D (6 bases). Germline CDR1 reads SGHDN; CDR2 reads FVKESK. CDR3 size: 13 residues. Trimming stripped 3 bases from V and 2 bases from J, with 8 bases between. The CDR3 region has the DNA TGTGCCAGCAGCCAGAGACAGGCCTACGAGCAGTACTTC. Amino acids: CASSQRQAYEQYF.

Here the CDR3 DNA reads TGTGCCAGCAGCGTGGAATACGGCCGATCCTACGAGCAGTACTTC. Its translation is CASSVEYGRSYEQYF. The chain recombines TRBV7-9 with TRBJ2-7; D not resolved. The CDR3 runs 15 residues. The germline V and J ends were trimmed by 5 bases and 1 base, with 15 bases remaining between them. Germline V gives CDR1 SEHNR, CDR2 FQNEAQ (reference sequence).

This sequence joins TRBV10-3 and TRBJ2-3; D perhaps matches TRBD2 (7 bases). This CDR3 contains 18 residues. Germline V lookup: CDR1 ENHRY, CDR2 SYGVKD. Between the trimmed V and J ends, which lost 0 bases and 2 bases, there was a span of 18 bases. The CDR3 region has the DNA TGTGCCATCAGTGAGTCGGTTCGGGTTCGGGGGGCCACAGATACGCAGTATTTT. Its protein is CAISESVRVRGATDTQYF.

This clone was recorded once. This chain joins TRBV6-5 and TRBJ1-1; D not certain. The CDR3 is 14 amino acids. Germline V gene sequence: CDR1 MNHEY, CDR2 SVGAGI. Trimming took off 6 bases at V and 1 base at J, with 12 bases between the two ends. The CDR3 sequence is CASRFRGENTEAFF. DNA for the CDR3: TGTGCCAGCAGGTTTCGTGGGGAGAACACTGAAGCTTTCTTT.

This rearrangement joins TRBV4-3 to TRBJ1-2, with a possible D match to TRBD1 (5 bases). V was cut by 4 bases and J by 5 bases, with 20 bases left in between. In germline, CDR1 is LGHNA, CDR2 YSLEER. This CDR3 comprises 16 residues. As DNA, the CDR3 is TGCGCCAGCAGCCCACGTCTCGACAGCTTAGGATATGGCTACACCTTC. As protein: CASSPRLDSLGYGYTF.

The rearrangement uses TRBV7-2 and TRBJ2-1; D is uncertain. Germline V gives CDR1 SGHTA, CDR2 FQGNSA. The length of the CDR3 is 14 residues. V was clipped by 1 base and J by 5 bases, with 9 bases between them. CDR3 sequence (DNA): TGTGCCAGCAGCTTAGAACAGAGCGACAATGAGCAGTTCTTC. Translation: CASSLEQSDNEQFF.